This TCR beta chain was recovered during a study of OX40 agonist ivuxolimab in advanced cancers. Study summary: Patients were given ivuxolimab, an antibody that agonizes OX40 (CD134). Each patient was given ivuxolimab into a vein every 2 weeks, at 0.01 to 10 mg/kg. Two cutaneous melanoma patients and one hepatocellular carcinoma patient, three in all, had partial responses. Study observations and caveats: Fewer expanded clones were found on average in CD4+ than in CD8+ T cells.

In germline, CDR1 is MGHDK, CDR2 SYGVNS. V was cut by 6 bases and J by 3 bases, with 9 bases left in between. The CDR3 length is 12 residues. The method was immunoSEQ multiplex PCR; TCRdb's version includes in-frame clones alone and lacks a portion of them. The sample consists of about 86,000 clones, about 89% of them appearing once. For this clone: Its antigen is as yet unknown.

The sequence was collected from an adult with an advanced solid tumor such as melanoma, head and neck, liver or kidney cancer. The sample was CD4+ or CD8+ T cells sorted from blood, taken in a trial of the OX40 agonist ivuxolimab. The chain is built from TRBV25-1 and TRBJ2-7, with D perhaps matching TRBD1 or TRBD2 (6 bases each). The CDR3 DNA sequence: TGTGCCAGCAGCGAGGGGGGCTACGAGCAGTACTTC. It codes for CASSEGGYEQYF.